Listed here are 13 T cell receptor beta chains from one sample, sequenced in a study of shared clonotypes between healthy human individuals. Method: immunoSEQ multiplex PCR; TCRdb's copy keeps in-frame clones and lacks some. Of 760,000 or so clones listed, about 96% were seen once; the top ten hold about 0.25%. Terminally differentiated effector memory CD45RA+ cells were left out of the naive CD8 fraction, which was CD45RO-negative and positively selected for CCR7. The sequencing sample was made of naive CD8+ T cells sorted from blood. The receptor set was obtained from a man under 40 in good health.

J is TRBJ2-7 and V is TRBV2, with D possibly matching TRBD1 (6 bases). The length of the CDR3 is 14 residues. V was trimmed by 7 bases and J by 4 bases, leaving 17 bases between them. Germline V CDR1 and CDR2: SNHLY, FYNNEI. CDR3 residues: CASNVRQGQYEQYF. CDR3 coding DNA: TGTGCCAGCAATGTAAGGCAGGGGCAATACGAGCAGTACTTC.

This rearrangement joins TRBV5-4 to TRBJ2-5; D might be TRBD2 (6 bases). Germline V gives CDR1 SGHNT, CDR2 YYREEE (reference sequence). V was pared by 1 base and J by 2 bases, with 21 bases between. The length of the CDR3 is 18 residues. CDR3 residues: CASSLKFAVAVPQETQYF. The CDR3 DNA sequence: TGTGCCAGCAGCTTGAAGTTCGCTGTAGCGGTCCCACAAGAGACCCAGTACTTC.

The chain uses TRBV7-9 and TRBJ1-5; maybe TRBD1 (5 bases). V shed 3 bases and J shed 4 bases, with 7 bases lying between them. CDR1 and CDR2 (germline): SEHNR, FQNEAQ (reference sequence). The CDR3 contains 13 residues. CDR3 DNA: TGTGCCAGCAGCTTCGACAGTAATCAGCCCCAGCATTTT. Its translation: CASSFDSNQPQHF.

This rearrangement joins TRBV11-2 to TRBJ2-1; 8 bases are a match to TRBD2. V shed 3 bases, J shed 5 bases, and the junction held 9 bases outside the gene matches. Germline loops: CDR1 SGHAT, CDR2 FQNNGV. This CDR3 region has 16 residues. The CDR3 protein is CASSFGSGSIDNEQFF. The CDR3 DNA reads as TGTGCCAGCAGCTTCGGAAGCGGGAGTATCGACAATGAGCAGTTCTTC.

This chain joins TRBV2 and TRBJ2-7, with D unresolved. This CDR3 is built from 11 residues. Germline V gene sequence: CDR1 SNHLY, CDR2 FYNNEI. Trimming pared 7 bases from V and 5 bases from J, leaving 9 bases between. The CDR3 sequence: CASIRVDEQYF. The CDR3 DNA sequence: TGTGCCAGCATTAGGGTGGACGAGCAGTACTTC.

With respect to this clone: This same CDR3 is encoded by further DNA sequences in the sample. The genes are TRBV29-1 and TRBJ2-1, with 7 bases that match TRBD1. This CDR3 comprises 13 residues. V lost 4 bases, J lost 2 bases, and 2 bases stayed unmatched. Germline V gene sequence: CDR1 SQVTM, CDR2 ANQGSEA. The CDR3 loop reads CSVGQGPYNEQFF. In DNA form, the CDR3 reads TGCAGCGTTGGACAGGGACCCTACAATGAGCAGTTCTTC.

The chain employs TRBV28 and TRBJ1-1, with unresolved D. CDR1 MDHEN and CDR2 SYDVKM come from the germline V gene. V lost 1 base to trimming and J lost 3 bases, with 15 bases between them. The CDR3 extends over 16 amino acids. The CDR3 DNA sequence: TGTGCCAGCAGTTTATCCCTTCCGGGGTTGGACACTGAAGCTTTCTTT. Its translation is CASSLSLPGLDTEAFF. Using reference TRBV28 and TRBJ1-1 for the parts outside the CDR3, the full variable domain is DVKVTQSSRYLVKRTGEKVFLECVQDMDHENMFWYRQDPGLGLRLIYFSYDVKMKEKGDIPEGYSVSREKKERFSLILESASTNQTSMYLCASSLSLPGLDTEAFFGQGTRLTVV.

This sequence joins TRBV9 and TRBJ2-1; possibly TRBD2 for D (5 bases). The CDR3 has 15 amino acids. The germline CDR1 and CDR2 sequences are SGDLS and YYNGEE. V gave up 7 bases and J gave up 0 bases, with 14 bases separating them. The CDR3 bases are TGTGCCAGCGCACTAGTCGCGGACTCCTACAATGAGCAGTTCTTC. Its protein is CASALVADSYNEQFF.

The V call is TRBV7-9, the J call TRBJ1-4; D gene unclear. CDR3 length equals 15 residues. V gave up 4 bases and J gave up 8 bases, with 17 bases separating them. The germline gives CDR1 SEHNR, CDR2 FQNEAQ (reference sequence). As DNA, the CDR3 is TGTGCCAGCAGCTCGATGAAAGGGTACGGGGAAAAACTGTTTTTT. Amino acid sequence: CASSSMKGYGEKLFF.

As for this clone: Other nucleotide sequences in the sample specify the same CDR3. The chain is built from TRBV15 and TRBJ1-1; D uncertain. There are 13 residues in the CDR3. Germline assignment: CDR1 LNHNV and CDR2 YYDKDF (reference sequence). V shed 1 base and J shed 1 base, with 4 bases lying between them. In nucleotides, the CDR3 is TGTGCCACCAGCAGAGTAGGGAACACTGAAGCTTTCTTT. This sequence encodes CATSRVGNTEAFF.

The V call is TRBV6-6, the J call TRBJ1-2, with D possibly TRBD1 on 5 matching bases. The V gene's germline CDR1 is MNHNY and CDR2 SVGAGI (reference sequence). Deletions cut 6 bases from V and 3 bases from J, with 14 bases between. The CDR3 runs to 14 residues. The CDR3 loop reads CASSRRGDDYGYTF. The CDR3, as DNA: TGTGCCAGCAGCCGTCGGGGGGACGACTATGGCTACACCTTC.

The chain employs TRBV7-9 and TRBJ2-3; D possibly corresponds to TRBD2 (6 bases). The CDR3 has 15 residues. From germline, CDR1 is SEHNR and CDR2 FQNEAQ (reference sequence). Trimming cost V 1 base and J 1 base, with 9 bases left between them. The CDR3 coding sequence is TGTGCCAGCAGCTTAGAACAGCGGGGCACAGATACGCAGTATTTT. Amino acids: CASSLEQRGTDTQYF. The complete variable domain, with remaining parts taken from reference TRBV7-9 and TRBJ2-3, reads DTGVSQNPRHKITKRGQNVTFRCDPISEHNRLYWYRQTLGQGPEFLTYFQNEAQLEKSRLLSDRFSAERPKGSFSTLEIQRTEQGDSAMYLCASSLEQRGTDTQYFGPGTRLTVL.

This clone occurred once. The chain couples TRBV4-1 to TRBJ2-7, with D hard to call. V lost 2 bases and J lost 3, with 8 bases in between. The CDR3 covers 13 residues. Germline assignment: CDR1 MGHRA and CDR2 YSYEKL. The CDR3 nucleotides are TGCGCCAGCAGCCAACTGAGCTTCTACGAGCAGTACTTC. Its translation: CASSQLSFYEQYF.